This entry concerns a single T cell receptor (beta chain). The antigen remains undetermined. The data were produced by immunoSEQ multiplex PCR, yet TCRdb's version contains in-frame clones alone and is incomplete. The top ten hold 7.5% to 9% of the sample, which has tens of thousands of clones, 70% to 80% seen once. The sample's time point: baseline, week 1 (first vaccination visit). Indicated treatment: pre-vaccination baseline after standard-of-care therapy. The ends were cut back, 7 bases at V and 2 bases at J, with 15 bases in the middle. Germline lookup yields CDR1 MNHNS and CDR2 SASEGT. The CDR3 covers 14 residues. These data come from a study of a mutant IDH1 vaccine in newly diagnosed glioma. Findings of the study overall: Top-clonotype changes in peripheral T cells seemed unrelated to pseudoprogression. The occurrence of vaccine-induced immune responses was seen in around 92% of patients.

This receptor was obtained from a man aged 50-60 years with glioma. The rearrangement uses TRBV6-1 and TRBJ2-7; D may be TRBD1 or TRBD2 (5 bases each). Sample: PBMCs, taken from a glioma patient treated with radiotherapy, temozolomide or both. The CDR3 here is CASKSGHITYEQYF. As DNA, the CDR3 is TGTGCCAGCAAATCGGGGCACATAACCTACGAGCAGTACTTC.